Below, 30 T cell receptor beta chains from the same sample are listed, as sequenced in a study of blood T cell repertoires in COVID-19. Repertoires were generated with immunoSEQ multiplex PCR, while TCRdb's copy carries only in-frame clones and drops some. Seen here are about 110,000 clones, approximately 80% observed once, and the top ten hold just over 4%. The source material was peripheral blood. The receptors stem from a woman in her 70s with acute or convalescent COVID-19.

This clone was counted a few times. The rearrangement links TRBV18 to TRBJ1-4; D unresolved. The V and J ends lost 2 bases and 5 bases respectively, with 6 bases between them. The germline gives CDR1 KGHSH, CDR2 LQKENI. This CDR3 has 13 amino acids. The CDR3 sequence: CASSPGQNEKLFF. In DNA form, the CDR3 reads TGTGCCAGCTCACCAGGGCAAAATGAAAAACTGTTTTTT.

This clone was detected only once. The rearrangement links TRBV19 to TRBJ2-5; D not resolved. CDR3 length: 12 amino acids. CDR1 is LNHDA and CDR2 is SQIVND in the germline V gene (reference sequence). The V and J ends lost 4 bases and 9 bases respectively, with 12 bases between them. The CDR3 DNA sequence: TGTGCCAGTAGTACCACCTCCCGGGCCCAGTACTTC. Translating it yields CASSTTSRAQYF.

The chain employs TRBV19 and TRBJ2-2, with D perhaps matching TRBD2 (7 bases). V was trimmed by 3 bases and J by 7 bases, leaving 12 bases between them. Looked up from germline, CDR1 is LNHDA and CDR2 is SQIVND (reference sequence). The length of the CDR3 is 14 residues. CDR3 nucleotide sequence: TGTGCCAGTAGTATCCTGGGGGGGCACGGGGAGCTGTTTTTT. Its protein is CASSILGGHGELFF.

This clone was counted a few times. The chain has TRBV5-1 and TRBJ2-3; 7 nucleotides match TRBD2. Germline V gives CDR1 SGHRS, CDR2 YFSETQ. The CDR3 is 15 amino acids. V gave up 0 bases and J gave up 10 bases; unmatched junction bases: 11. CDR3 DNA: TGCGCCAGCAGCTTGGGGTTTGGGCGGGAGACTCCGCAGTATTTT. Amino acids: CASSLGFGRETPQYF.

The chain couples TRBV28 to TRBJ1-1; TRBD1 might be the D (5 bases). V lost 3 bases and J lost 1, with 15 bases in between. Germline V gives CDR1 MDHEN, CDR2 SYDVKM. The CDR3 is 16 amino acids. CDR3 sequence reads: CASSFPGEGRNTEAFF. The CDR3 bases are TGTGCCAGCAGTTTTCCGGGGGAGGGAAGGAACACTGAAGCTTTCTTT.

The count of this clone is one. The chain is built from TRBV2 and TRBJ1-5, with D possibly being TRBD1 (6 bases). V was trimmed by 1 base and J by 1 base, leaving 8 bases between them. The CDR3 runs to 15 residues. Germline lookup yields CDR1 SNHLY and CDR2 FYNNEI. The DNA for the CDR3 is TGTGCCAGCAGTGAAGGAGGACAGAGCAATCAGCCCCAGCATTTT. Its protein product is CASSEGGQSNQPQHF.

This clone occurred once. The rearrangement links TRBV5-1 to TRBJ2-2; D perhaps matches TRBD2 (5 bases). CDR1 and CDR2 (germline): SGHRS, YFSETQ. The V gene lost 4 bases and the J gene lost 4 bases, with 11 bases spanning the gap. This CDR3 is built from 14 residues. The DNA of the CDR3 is TGCGCCAGCAGCCCCTGGGCGGGCACCGGGGAGCTGTTTTTT. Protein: CASSPWAGTGELFF.

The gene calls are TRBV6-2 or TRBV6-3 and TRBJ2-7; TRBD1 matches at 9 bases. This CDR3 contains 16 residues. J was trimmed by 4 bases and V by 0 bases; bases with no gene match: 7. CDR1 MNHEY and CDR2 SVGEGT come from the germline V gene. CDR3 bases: TGTGCCAGCAGTTACTCGCGGACAGGGGAAGGGTACGAGCAGTACGTC. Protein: CASSYSRTGEGYEQYV.

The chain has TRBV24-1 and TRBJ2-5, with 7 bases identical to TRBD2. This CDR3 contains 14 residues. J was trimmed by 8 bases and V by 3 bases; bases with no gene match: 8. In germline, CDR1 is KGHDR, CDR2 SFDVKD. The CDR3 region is CATSDLADRATQYF. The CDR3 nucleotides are TGTGCCACCAGTGATCTAGCGGATCGGGCCACCCAGTACTTC.

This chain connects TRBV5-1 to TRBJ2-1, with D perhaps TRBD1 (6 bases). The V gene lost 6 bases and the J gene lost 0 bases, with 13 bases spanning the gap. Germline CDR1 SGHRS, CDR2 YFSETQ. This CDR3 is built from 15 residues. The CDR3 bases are TGCGCCAGCACCCCGGACAGCAGCTCCTACAATGAGCAGTTCTTC. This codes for CASTPDSSSYNEQFF.

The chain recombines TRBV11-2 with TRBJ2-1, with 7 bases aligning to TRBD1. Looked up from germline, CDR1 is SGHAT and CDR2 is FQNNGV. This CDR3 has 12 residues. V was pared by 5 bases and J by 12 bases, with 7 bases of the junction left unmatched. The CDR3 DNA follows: TGTGCCAGCAGCCGACGGACAGGTGGGCAGTTCTTC. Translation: CASSRRTGGQFF.

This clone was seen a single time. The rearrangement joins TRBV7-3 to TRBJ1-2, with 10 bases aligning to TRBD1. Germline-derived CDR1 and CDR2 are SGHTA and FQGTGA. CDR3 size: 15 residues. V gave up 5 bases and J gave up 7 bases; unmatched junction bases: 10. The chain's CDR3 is CASSNSGTGVLGYTF. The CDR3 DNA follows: TGTGCCAGCAGCAACTCCGGGACAGGGGTGCTTGGCTACACCTTC.

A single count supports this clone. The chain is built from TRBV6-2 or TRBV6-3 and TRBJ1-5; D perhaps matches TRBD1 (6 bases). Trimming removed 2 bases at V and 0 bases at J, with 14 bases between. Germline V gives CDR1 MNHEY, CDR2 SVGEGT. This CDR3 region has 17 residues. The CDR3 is CASSYPGQFYSNQPQHF. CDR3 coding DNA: TGTGCCAGCAGTTACCCCGGACAGTTTTATAGCAATCAGCCCCAGCATTTT.

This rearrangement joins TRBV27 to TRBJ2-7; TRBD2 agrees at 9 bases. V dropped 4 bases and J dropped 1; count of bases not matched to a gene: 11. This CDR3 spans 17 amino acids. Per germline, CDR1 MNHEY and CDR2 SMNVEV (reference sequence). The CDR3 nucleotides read TGTGCCAGCAGTTGGGGGTGGGGAGCGGGAGGATCCTACGAGCAGTACTTC. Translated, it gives CASSWGWGAGGSYEQYF.

The CDR3 sequence is CASSEVKQGGHEQYV. The CDR3 region has the DNA TGCGCCAGCAGTGAGGTAAAACAGGGTGGACACGAGCAGTACGTC. The chain couples TRBV10-1 to TRBJ2-7, with D possibly matching TRBD1 (6 bases). The CDR3 runs 15 residues. V shed 2 bases and J shed 5 bases, with 16 bases lying between them. CDR1 and CDR2 from the germline V gene are WNHNN and SYGVQD (reference sequence).

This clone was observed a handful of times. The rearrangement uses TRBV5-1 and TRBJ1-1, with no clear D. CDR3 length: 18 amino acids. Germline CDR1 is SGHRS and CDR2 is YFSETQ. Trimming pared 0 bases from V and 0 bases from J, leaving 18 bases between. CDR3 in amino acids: CASSLAGNGIGMNTEAFF. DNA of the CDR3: TGCGCCAGCAGCTTGGCCGGTAACGGGATAGGGATGAACACTGAAGCTTTCTTT.

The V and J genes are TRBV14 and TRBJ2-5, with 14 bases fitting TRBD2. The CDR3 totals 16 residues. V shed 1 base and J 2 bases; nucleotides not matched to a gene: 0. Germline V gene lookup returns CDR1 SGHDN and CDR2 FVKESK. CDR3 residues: CASSQGLAGGQETQYF. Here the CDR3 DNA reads TGTGCCAGCAGCCAAGGACTAGCGGGAGGGCAAGAGACCCAGTACTTC.

The CDR3 loop is CASRVGVSNTEAFF. The CDR3 nucleotides are TGTGCCAGCAGGGTCGGAGTTTCGAACACTGAAGCTTTCTTT. The rearrangement uses TRBV6-5 and TRBJ1-1; D not certain. The germline V gene has CDR1 MNHEY and CDR2 SVGAGI. The CDR3 is 14 amino acids. V was shortened by 6 bases and J by 1 base, with 12 bases between the two germline ends.

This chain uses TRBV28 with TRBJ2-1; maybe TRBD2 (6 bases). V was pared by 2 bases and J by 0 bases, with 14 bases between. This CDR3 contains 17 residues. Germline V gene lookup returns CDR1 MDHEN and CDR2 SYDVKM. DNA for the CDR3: TGTGCCAGCAGTTTACCCTCGCTCGGGAGCTCCTACAATGAGCAGTTCTTC. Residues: CASSLPSLGSSYNEQFF.

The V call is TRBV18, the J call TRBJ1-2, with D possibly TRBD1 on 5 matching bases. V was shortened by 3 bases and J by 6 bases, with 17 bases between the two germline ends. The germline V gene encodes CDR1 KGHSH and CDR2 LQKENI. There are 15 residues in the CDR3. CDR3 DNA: TGTGCCAGCTCACCCGACAGAACCTTTGGCGATGGCTACACCTTC. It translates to CASSPDRTFGDGYTF.

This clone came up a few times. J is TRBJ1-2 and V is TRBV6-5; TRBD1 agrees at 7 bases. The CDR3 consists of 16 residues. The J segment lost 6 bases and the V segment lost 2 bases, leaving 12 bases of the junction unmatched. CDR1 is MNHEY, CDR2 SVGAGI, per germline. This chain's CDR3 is CASSYPIGGGDNGYTF. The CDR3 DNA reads TGTGCCAGCAGTTACCCTATTGGAGGGGGCGACAATGGCTACACCTTC.

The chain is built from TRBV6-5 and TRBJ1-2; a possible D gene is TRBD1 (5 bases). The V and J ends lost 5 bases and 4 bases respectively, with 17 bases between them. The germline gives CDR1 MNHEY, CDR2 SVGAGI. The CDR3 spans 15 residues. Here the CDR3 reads CASSRDFGRTYGYTF. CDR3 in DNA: TGTGCCAGCAGTAGGGACTTCGGACGGACCTATGGCTACACCTTC.

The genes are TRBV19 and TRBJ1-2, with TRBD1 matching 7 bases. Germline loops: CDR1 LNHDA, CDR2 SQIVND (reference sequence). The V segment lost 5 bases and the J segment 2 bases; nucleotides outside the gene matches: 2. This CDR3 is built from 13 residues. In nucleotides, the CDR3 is TGTGCCAGTAGTGAGGGACAGAACTATGGCTACACCTTC. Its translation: CASSEGQNYGYTF. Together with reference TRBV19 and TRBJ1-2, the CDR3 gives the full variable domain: DGGITQSPKYLFRKEGQNVTLSCEQNLNHDAMYWYRQDPGQGLRLIYYSQIVNDFQKGDIAEGYSVSREKKESFPLTVTSAQKNPTAFYLCASSEGQNYGYTFGSGTRLTVV.

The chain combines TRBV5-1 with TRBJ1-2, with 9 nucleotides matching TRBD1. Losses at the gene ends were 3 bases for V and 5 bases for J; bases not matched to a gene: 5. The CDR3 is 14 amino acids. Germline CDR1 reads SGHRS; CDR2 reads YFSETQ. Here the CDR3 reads CASSSGTGNYGYTF. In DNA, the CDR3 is TGCGCCAGCAGCTCGGGGACAGGGAATTATGGCTACACCTTC.

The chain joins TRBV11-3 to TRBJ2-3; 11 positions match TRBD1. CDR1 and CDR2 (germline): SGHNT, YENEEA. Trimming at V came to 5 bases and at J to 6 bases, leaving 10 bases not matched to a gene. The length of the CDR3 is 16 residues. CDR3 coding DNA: TGTGCCAGCAGCGCAACCGGGACAGGGGGAACGGATACGCAGTATTTT. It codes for CASSATGTGGTDTQYF.

The CDR3 region is CASTAGGNTEAFF. In nucleotides, the CDR3 is TGTGCCAGTACGGCCGGGGGAAACACTGAAGCTTTCTTT. This sequence joins TRBV19 and TRBJ1-1; perhaps TRBD1 as D (5 bases). V was clipped by 7 bases and J by 2 bases, with 11 bases between them. Germline loops: CDR1 LNHDA, CDR2 SQIVND (reference sequence). The CDR3 contains 13 residues.

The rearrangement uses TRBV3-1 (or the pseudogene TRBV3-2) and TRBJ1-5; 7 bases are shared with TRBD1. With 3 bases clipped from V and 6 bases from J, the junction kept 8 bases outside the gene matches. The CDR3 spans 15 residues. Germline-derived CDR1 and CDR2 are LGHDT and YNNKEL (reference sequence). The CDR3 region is CASSQGQLGIQPQHF. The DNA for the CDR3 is TGTGCCAGCAGCCAGGGACAGTTGGGCATTCAGCCCCAGCATTTT.

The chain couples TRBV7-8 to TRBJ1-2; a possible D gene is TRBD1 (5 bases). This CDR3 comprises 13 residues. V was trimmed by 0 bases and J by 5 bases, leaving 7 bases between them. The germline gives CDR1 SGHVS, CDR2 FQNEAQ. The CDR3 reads CASSLAGGYGYTF. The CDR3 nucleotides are TGTGCCAGCAGCTTAGCCGGGGGGTATGGCTACACCTTC. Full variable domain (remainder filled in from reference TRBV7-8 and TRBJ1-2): GAGVSQSPRYKVAKRGQDVALRCDPISGHVSLFWYQQALGQGPEFLTYFQNEAQLDKSGLPSDRFFAERPEGSVSTLKIQRTQQEDSAVYLCASSLAGGYGYTFGSGTRLTVV.

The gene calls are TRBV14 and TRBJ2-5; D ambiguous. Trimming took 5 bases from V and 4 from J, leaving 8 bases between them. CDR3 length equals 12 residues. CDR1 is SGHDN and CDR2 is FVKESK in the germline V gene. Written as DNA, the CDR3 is TGTGCCAGCAGCGATCCCGGAGAGACCCAGTACTTC. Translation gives CASSDPGETQYF.

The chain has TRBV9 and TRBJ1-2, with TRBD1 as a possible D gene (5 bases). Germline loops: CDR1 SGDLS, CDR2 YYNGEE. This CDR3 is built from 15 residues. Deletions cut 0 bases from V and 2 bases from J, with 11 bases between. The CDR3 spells CASSVEVAGNYGYTF. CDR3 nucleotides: TGTGCCAGCAGCGTAGAGGTCGCAGGGAACTATGGCTACACCTTC.